One sample yielded the 28 T cell receptor beta chains listed below, sequenced in a study of CD4 T cells in relation to SARS-CoV-2 and coronaviruses. The unexposed donors gave CD4+ T cells in 2011-2018, prior to COVID-19. The cells were cultured for 10 days before CD4+ T cells were isolated. Clones were sequenced by immunoSEQ multiplex PCR, and TCRdb holds only the in-frame ones, with some missing. The sample lists about 26,000 clones; roughly 76% were seen once. Their cognate antigens are unknown. What was sequenced was CD4+ T cells from PBMCs, cultured in vitro. All receptors derive from a human donor in good health.

V usage is TRBV30 and J usage is TRBJ2-5; 7 nucleotides line up with TRBD1. Germline loops: CDR1 GTSNPN, CDR2 SVGIG (reference sequence). V was pared by 4 bases and J by 3 bases, with 5 bases of the junction left unmatched. The CDR3 loop spans 13 amino acids. The CDR3 loop reads CAWTGRGKETQYF. CDR3 sequence (DNA): TGTGCCTGGACGGGCAGGGGGAAAGAGACCCAGTACTTC.

V and J are TRBV5-1 and TRBJ2-7; no reliable D call. Germline V gene lookup returns CDR1 SGHRS and CDR2 YFSETQ. Trimming removed 0 bases from V and 3 bases from J, with 10 bases in between. This CDR3 is built from 14 residues. Here the CDR3 DNA reads TGCGCCAGCAGCTTGGGCAGGTCTGACTACGAGCAGTACTTC. Protein: CASSLGRSDYEQYF.

This chain links TRBV18 with TRBJ2-1, with D perhaps matching TRBD2 (7 bases). The CDR3 extends over 16 amino acids. V lost 6 bases to trimming and J lost 5 bases, with 20 bases between them. Germline V lookup: CDR1 KGHSH, CDR2 LQKENI. The CDR3 is CASSPDLAGAHNEQFF. DNA for the CDR3: TGTGCCAGCTCGCCCGATCTGGCGGGGGCCCACAATGAGCAGTTCTTC.

The chain couples TRBV27 to TRBJ1-3; TRBD1 matches 8 bases. J was trimmed by 8 bases and V by 5 bases; bases with no gene match: 14. The CDR3 runs 16 residues. Germline loops: CDR1 MNHEY, CDR2 SMNVEV (reference sequence). The CDR3 region is CASSETGVTVGDTIYF. Here the CDR3 DNA reads TGTGCCAGCAGTGAGACAGGGGTAACGGTGGGAGACACCATATATTTT.

In its sample, this clone was seen once. The chain is built from TRBV29-1 and TRBJ1-5, with a weak D call TRBD1 (5 bases). Per germline, CDR1 SQVTM and CDR2 ANQGSEA. Trimming pared 4 bases from V and 4 bases from J, leaving 23 bases between. The CDR3 contains 17 residues. The DNA of the CDR3 is TGCAGCGTTGCAATGGGGACCGGGACCGGACTAAATCAGCCCCAGCATTTT. Translated: CSVAMGTGTGLNQPQHF.

This clone came up a few times. This sequence joins TRBV19 and TRBJ2-2, with unresolved D. V was trimmed by 5 bases and J by 6 bases, leaving 10 bases between them. The CDR3 is 13 residues long. Per the germline V gene, CDR1 is LNHDA and CDR2 is SQIVND (reference sequence). The CDR3, as DNA: TGTGCCAGTAGTCCTCAGATGGCCGGGGAGCTGTTTTTT. It is translated as CASSPQMAGELFF. Variable domain in full (rest from reference TRBV19 and TRBJ2-2): DGGITQSPKYLFRKEGQNVTLSCEQNLNHDAMYWYRQDPGQGLRLIYYSQIVNDFQKGDIAEGYSVSREKKESFPLTVTSAQKNPTAFYLCASSPQMAGELFFGEGSRLTVL.

The V call is TRBV6-6, the J call TRBJ2-1; tentatively, D is TRBD1 (6 bases). This CDR3 is built from 15 residues. V lost 2 bases and J 2 bases, leaving 10 bases between the germline ends. Germline loops: CDR1 MNHNY, CDR2 SVGAGI (reference sequence). The CDR3 DNA is TGTGCCAGCAGTTACGCACAGGGACCCTACAATGAGCAGTTCTTC. This encodes CASSYAQGPYNEQFF.

This chain links TRBV6-2 or TRBV6-3 with TRBJ2-1; D is unresolved. V was clipped by 2 bases and J by 0 bases, with 11 bases between them. This CDR3 region has 16 residues. The germline V gene has CDR1 MNHEY and CDR2 SVGEGT. DNA for the CDR3: TGTGCCAGCAGTTACCGGCGGTGGAGCTCCTACAATGAGCAGTTCTTC. Encoded protein: CASSYRRWSSYNEQFF.

The chain carries TRBV11-2 and TRBJ1-5; D is perhaps TRBD1 (5 bases). The germline V gene has CDR1 SGHAT and CDR2 FQNNGV. V lost 5 bases to trimming and J lost 6 bases, with 14 bases between them. CDR3 size: 14 residues. Here the CDR3 reads CASSLNGAIQPQHF. CDR3 DNA sequence: TGTGCCAGCAGCCTCAACGGGGCTATTCAGCCCCAGCATTTT.

This chain links TRBV7-8 with TRBJ2-7, with a possible D match to TRBD2 (6 bases). The CDR3 contains 14 residues. From germline, CDR1 is SGHVS and CDR2 FQNEAQ. V was shortened by 1 base and J by 4 bases, with 11 bases between the two germline ends. The CDR3 DNA reads as TGTGCCAGCAGCTTAGATGGAGGGAGATACGAGCAGTACTTC. This encodes CASSLDGGRYEQYF.

This clone appeared a single time. The chain has TRBV4-3 and TRBJ1-1; 7 bases agree with TRBD1. CDR1 is LGHNA and CDR2 is YSLEER in the germline V gene. The CDR3 loop spans 15 amino acids. V shed 0 bases, J shed 3 bases, and the junction held 4 bases outside the gene matches. The CDR3 sequence is CASSQETGAYTEAFF. DNA of the CDR3: TGCGCCAGCAGCCAAGAAACAGGGGCATACACTGAAGCTTTCTTT.

The sample holds one count of this clone. The chain uses TRBV19 and TRBJ1-1, with D hard to call. Trimming left V 1 base short and J 1 base short, with 4 bases between. The CDR3 totals 13 residues. Germline CDR1 LNHDA, CDR2 SQIVND (reference sequence). CDR3 bases: TGTGCCAGTAGTATAGGGCAGAACACTGAAGCTTTCTTT. Translating it yields CASSIGQNTEAFF.

The genes are TRBV4-1 and TRBJ1-4; TRBD1 matches 7 bases. The CDR3 has 16 residues. With V trimmed by 1 base and J by 0 bases, 2 bases remained unmatched. CDR1 and CDR2 from the germline V gene are MGHRA and YSYEKL. Here the CDR3 reads CASSQGQGPTNEKLFF. The DNA of the CDR3 is TGCGCCAGCAGCCAAGGACAGGGCCCAACTAATGAAAAACTGTTTTTT.

This clone was seen just once. The chain uses TRBV18 and TRBJ1-4, with D tentatively TRBD1 (5 bases). Trimming shortened V by 6 bases and J by 4 bases, and 9 bases separated the two germline ends. The CDR3 consists of 13 residues. CDR1 and CDR2 (germline): KGHSH, LQKENI. CDR3 sequence reads: CASSPGVNEKLFF. The CDR3 DNA follows: TGTGCCAGCTCGCCGGGGGTTAATGAAAAACTGTTTTTT.

The rearrangement uses TRBV30 and TRBJ1-3; D uncertain. The CDR3 runs to 13 residues. Between the trimmed V and J ends, which lost 3 bases and 4 bases, there was a span of 10 bases. CDR1 and CDR2 from the germline V gene are GTSNPN and SVGIG (reference sequence). The CDR3 DNA reads as TGTGCCTGGAGGCTAGTCAGCGGAAACACCATATATTTT. Protein: CAWRLVSGNTIYF.

This clone was recorded a few times. The chain combines TRBV2 with TRBJ1-2; no reliable D call. The V gene's germline CDR1 is SNHLY and CDR2 FYNNEI. V lost 3 bases and J lost 6, with 14 bases in between. The length of the CDR3 is 14 residues. The DNA for the CDR3 is TGTGCCAGCAGTGATAGTGGCGGGGTGGATGGCTACACCTTC. Its protein is CASSDSGGVDGYTF.

In this sample, this clone turned up once. This chain uses TRBV6-1 with TRBJ1-5; D gene uncertain. The V gene's germline CDR1 is MNHNS and CDR2 SASEGT. V was trimmed by 2 bases and J by 0 bases, leaving 8 bases between them. CDR3 size: 15 residues. The CDR3 sequence is CASSEWDYSNQPQHF. The CDR3 DNA sequence: TGTGCCAGCAGTGAATGGGATTATAGCAATCAGCCCCAGCATTTT.

This clone was recorded a few times. V and J are TRBV6-5 and TRBJ2-5, with 13 bases aligning to TRBD2. The ends lost 0 bases at V and 3 bases at J; junction bases unmatched: 1. Germline V gives CDR1 MNHEY, CDR2 SVGAGI. The CDR3 has 16 amino acids. CDR3 in amino acids: CASSYSGTSGKETQYF. CDR3 sequence (DNA): TGTGCCAGCAGTTACTCCGGGACTAGCGGGAAAGAGACCCAGTACTTC.

V usage is TRBV10-3 and J usage is TRBJ2-3; no definite D call. Trimming cost V 6 bases and J 6 bases, with 7 bases left between them. In germline, CDR1 is ENHRY, CDR2 SYGVKD. This CDR3 contains 11 residues. The CDR3 loop reads CAIRTVDTQYF. CDR3 nucleotide sequence: TGTGCCATCAGAACAGTGGATACGCAGTATTTT.

The genes are TRBV12-5 and TRBJ2-1, with D unresolved. There are 14 residues in the CDR3. The germline gives CDR1 LGHNT, CDR2 FRNRAP. The V end was cut by 0 bases, the J end by 3 bases, with 6 bases between. Written as DNA, the CDR3 is TGTGCTAGTGGTTTGGTGGGGTACTACAATGAGCAGTTCTTC. Translating it yields CASGLVGYYNEQFF. The full variable domain, completed using reference TRBV12-5 and TRBJ2-1, is DARVTQTPRHKVTEMGQEVTMRCQPILGHNTVFWYRQTMMQGLELLAYFRNRAPLDDSGMPKDRFSAEMPDATLATLKIQPSEPRDSAVYFCASGLVGYYNEQFFGPGTRLTVL.

V is TRBV5-1 and J is TRBJ1-4; TRBD1 agrees at 10 bases. Germline CDR1 is SGHRS and CDR2 is YFSETQ. Losses at the gene ends were 1 base for V and 8 bases for J; bases not matched to a gene: 8. The CDR3 totals 16 residues. Here the CDR3 reads CASSLQGQGTREKLFF. CDR3 coding DNA: TGCGCCAGCAGCTTGCAGGGACAGGGGACGCGGGAAAAACTGTTTTTT.

This clone was recorded once. The chain carries TRBV7-2 and TRBJ2-5; the D gene is possibly TRBD2 (7 bases). The length of the CDR3 is 15 residues. Germline V gene data show CDR1 as SGHTA and CDR2 as FQGNSA. Between the trimmed V and J ends, which lost 3 bases and 5 bases, there was a span of 16 bases. The CDR3, as DNA: TGTGCCAGCAGCTTTCCCGGGGGGCGCGGGGAGACCCAGTACTTC. Translation: CASSFPGGRGETQYF.

The CDR3, as DNA: TGTGCCACGTCAGGGATTACGGTTCGTTGCCAAGAGACCCAGTACTTC. It yields the protein CATSGITVRCQETQYF. V is TRBV24-1 and J is TRBJ2-5; D may be TRBD1 (5 bases). Germline-derived CDR1 and CDR2 are KGHDR and SFDVKD. The CDR3 totals 16 residues. The V end was cut by 10 bases, the J end by 1 base, with 21 bases between.

This clone was found once. The CDR3 nucleotides read TGTGCCAGCAGTCGCCTCGGGACAGGGGGGCGGGTTAGCAATCAGCCCCAGCATTTT. Translated, it gives CASSRLGTGGRVSNQPQHF. The chain employs TRBV19 and TRBJ1-5; 11 positions agree with TRBD1. This CDR3 region has 19 residues. Germline V lookup: CDR1 LNHDA, CDR2 SQIVND (reference sequence). Losses at the gene ends were 9 bases for V and 0 bases for J; bases not matched to a gene: 16.

The CDR3 sequence: CASGGANEQYF. DNA for the CDR3: TGTGCCAGCGGGGGGGCCAACGAGCAGTACTTC. This chain joins TRBV3-1 (or the pseudogene TRBV3-2) and TRBJ2-7, with D tentatively TRBD2 (7 bases). From germline, CDR1 is LGHDT and CDR2 YNNKEL (reference sequence). This CDR3 is 11 amino acids long. V lost 8 bases, J lost 5 bases, and 10 bases lay in between.

This clone appeared a single time. CDR3 DNA sequence: TGTGCCAGCAGTCGGCGGGAGGCCTACGAGCAGTACTTC. Encoded protein: CASSRREAYEQYF. The V gene is TRBV12-3 or TRBV12-4, the J gene TRBJ2-7; 8 bases are a match to TRBD2. Germline trimming cut 5 bases from V and 2 bases from J; bases unmatched to any gene: 2. This CDR3 has 13 residues.

The V gene is TRBV7-8, the J gene TRBJ1-2, with D unresolved. The CDR3 has 14 residues. Trimming removed 1 base at V and 6 bases at J, with 12 bases between. Germline assignment: CDR1 SGHVS and CDR2 FQNEAQ. DNA for the CDR3: TGTGCCAGCAGCTTAGATCTTAATTCTCATGGCTACACCTTC. It encodes CASSLDLNSHGYTF.

The rearrangement uses TRBV18 and TRBJ2-2; the match to TRBD1 covers 9 bases. V shed 0 bases and J 6 bases; nucleotides not matched to a gene: 5. CDR1 is KGHSH, CDR2 LQKENI, per germline. The CDR3 is 16 amino acids. CDR3 residues: CASSPPGQGIAGELFF. The CDR3 DNA reads as TGTGCCAGCTCACCACCGGGACAGGGTATAGCCGGGGAGCTGTTTTTT.